These T cell receptor beta chains were read from a single sample in a study of long-term antiretroviral therapy in people with HIV. Generated by immunoSEQ multiplex PCR, the TCRdb table keeps only in-frame clones and is missing some. The table lists roughly 10,000 clones, roughly four fifths of them singletons. Sequences were derived from unsorted PBMCs, sampled 1.2 years after starting antiretroviral therapy. The receptors derive from a man aged 40-49 years with HIV. CDR3s include the opening cysteine and the closing phenylalanine or tryptophan. The order of the fields is clone size, J gene, V gene, D gene, CDR3 DNA, CDR3 protein. A D gene is named only where the DNA matches it firmly. Clone size is shown for a subset of rows, as once, few, many or a class of expanded clone.

>-|TRBJ2-7|TRBV7-2|-
TGTGCCAGCAGCTCTATGGGGGGGGGCTTTCCCTACGAGCAGTACTTC
CASSSMGGGFPYEQYF
>-|TRBJ1-1|TRBV6-5|-
TGTGCCACAAAGTATACAGGGAGAGGTGAAGCTTTCTTT
CATKYTGRGEAFF
>-|TRBJ2-2|TRBV23-1|-
TGCGCCAGCAGTCAATTGCCCTATATACTCCCGTATAGTTCGCCCGACACCGGGGAGCTGTTTTTT
CASSQLPYILPYSSPDTGELFF
>-|TRBJ1-3|TRBV14|-
TGTGCCAGCAGCCAAGTCGGCAGGGGAGGAAACACCATATATTTT
CASSQVGRGGNTIYF
>-|TRBJ2-7|TRBV6-5|-
TGTGCCAGCAGTACTCTGACAGGTCATTACGAGCAGTACTTC
CASSTLTGHYEQYF
>-|TRBJ2-1|TRBV5-4|TRBD2
TGTGCCAGCAGCCGGACTAGCGGGGGTTACTACAATGAGCAGTTCTTC
CASSRTSGGYYNEQFF
>-|TRBJ1-2|TRBV10-2|-
TGCGCCAGCAGTGATACTGCCCGCTACACCTTC
CASSDTARYTF
>-|TRBJ1-1|TRBV5-1|-
TGCGCCAGCAGCTTTATGGGCGGAGGGAACACTGAAGCTTTCTTT
CASSFMGGGNTEAFF
>-|TRBJ2-2|TRBV10-1|TRBD1
TGCGCCAGCAGTGAGTCCCGACAGGGTGTCGGGGAGCTGTTTTTT
CASSESRQGVGELFF
>-|TRBJ1-4|TRBV4-1|-
TGCGCCAGCAGCCAAGCGGACGGGAATGAAAAACTGTTTTTT
CASSQADGNEKLFF
>few|TRBJ2-2|TRBV6-1|TRBD1
TGTGCCAGCAGTGAAGTTATGGGACAGGTCACCGGGGAGCTGTTTTTT
CASSEVMGQVTGELFF
>-|TRBJ1-2|TRBV7-2|-
TGTGCCAGCAGCCCCAGCAGGAACTATGGCTACACCTTC
CASSPSRNYGYTF
>-|TRBJ1-4|TRBV19|-
TGTGCCAGTAGTATGGAACAGACTAATGAAAAACTGTTTTTT
CASSMEQTNEKLFF
>-|TRBJ1-4|TRBV2|TRBD1
TGTGCCAGCAGTAGACAGGGTGAAGTGAAAAAACTGTTTTTT
CASSRQGEVKKLFF
>large|TRBJ1-2|TRBV11-2|TRBD1
TGTGCCAGCAGCTTTTCACAGGGGAACTATGGCTACACCTTC
CASSFSQGNYGYTF
>-|TRBJ1-5|TRBV5-8|TRBD1
TGTGCCAGCAGCTTGTGGTTTGGACAGGGAGGCAATCAGCCCCAGCATTTT
CASSLWFGQGGNQPQHF
>once|TRBJ1-2|TRBV2|-
TGTGCCAGCAGTGAAAGGCAGGGGACCTACACCTTC
CASSERQGTYTF
>-|TRBJ2-3|TRBV6-5|TRBD2
TGTGCCAGCAGTTACTCGCTAGCGGGGGCGCCAGATACGCAGTATTTT
CASSYSLAGAPDTQYF
>once|TRBJ1-4|TRBV19|TRBD1
TGTGCCAGTAGTACTACAGGGGGACGGGAAAAACTGTTTTTT
CASSTTGGREKLFF
>-|TRBJ1-1|TRBV7-2|-
TGTGCCAGCAGCTTAAATGGTAACACTGAAGCTTTCTTT
CASSLNGNTEAFF
>-|TRBJ1-2|TRBV27|TRBD1
TGTGCCAGCAGTTTGAGGGGGCGCGGCTATGGCTACACCTTC
CASSLRGRGYGYTF
>-|TRBJ2-1|TRBV25-1|-
TGTGCCAGCAGTGAATATGGCAATGAGCAGTTCTTC
CASSEYGNEQFF
>-|TRBJ2-7|TRBV6-1|-
TGTGCCAGCGGCCAGAGGGGGGACGAGCAGTACTTC
CASGQRGDEQYF
>-|TRBJ2-6|TRBV29-1|-
TGCAGCGCGGGGGCAGCTGGGGCCAACGTCCTGACTTTC
CSAGAAGANVLTF
>-|TRBJ1-4|TRBV15|TRBD1
TGTGCCACCACCGACTTGACAGGGAGGGGTGAAAAACTGTTTTTT
CATTDLTGRGEKLFF
>medium-sized|TRBJ2-7|TRBV15|-
TGTGCCACCAGCAGAGATGGAGGTTACTACGAGCAGTACTTC
CATSRDGGYYEQYF
>-|TRBJ2-7|TRBV7-3|-
TGTGCCAGCAGTCTCGGGGCCCCCTACGAGCAGTACTTC
CASSLGAPYEQYF
>-|TRBJ1-4|TRBV7-9|TRBD1
TGTGCCAGCAGCGGCCAGGACAGGGGAAAACTGTTTTTT
CASSGQDRGKLFF
>-|TRBJ2-5|TRBV29-1|-
TGCAGCGTTAAGATCAAGACCCAGTACTTC
CSVKIKTQYF
>-|TRBJ1-1|TRBV30|TRBD1
TGTGCCTGGCGGCCCACTGACAGGGTTACTGAAGCTTTCTTT
CAWRPTDRVTEAFF